Given below is one T cell receptor (beta chain) in context. What this receptor recognizes is not known. Per-base quality was not reported, and no clone a single base away is much larger than it. The immunoSEQ Assay, a bias-controlled multiplex PCR, was used to amplify TCRbeta CDR3 regions from genomic DNA. On the study's bioinformatics: The number of nucleated cells in each sample was estimated from the amplification of reference gene primers within the assay. Sequence reads were collapsed and filtered to measure the absolute abundance of every unique TCRbeta CDR3 rearrangement. For each sample, productive Simpson clonality was calculated by taking the square root of Simpson's diversity index across productive rearrangements. TCRdb retrieved this table from immuneACCESS and kept in-frame rearrangements only. Not all clones are present; in checked studies, unresolved V genes account for under half, and no reason is known for the remainder. The V and J calls and clone size were taken over from that table, and D and trimming were inferred from the DNA. The sample includes 150,000 or so clones, with 80% to 90% observed a single time. The biggest ten clones account for 6% to 7% of the sample.

The CDR3, cysteine through phenylalanine, is 15 amino acids long. The retained sequence is limited to the CDR3, 45 bases, with the frame set at the first base. Via the germline V gene, CDR1 is MDHEN and CDR2 SYDVKM. V has 6 bases trimmed and J has 8 bases trimmed; junction bases matching no gene number 8. This entry comes from a study of blood T cell repertoires in COVID-19 (TCRdb year 2020). Notes on the research overall: Samples from collaborators originated in the United States, Italy and Spain and spanned both the acute and convalescent phases of COVID-19. The material from the prospective study consisted of cDNA or gDNA derived from T cells, B-cell-depleted T cells, or PBMCs. Deeply sampled blood TCRbeta repertoires from subjects exposed to, actively infected with, or recovered from COVID-19 were included in the dataset. The repertoires were made available in a free public database intended to serve as a resource for research on the immune response to SARS-CoV-2. Samples were obtained from the ongoing ImmuneRACE study (first 160 participants) and from about 1,300 subjects provided by 6 global collaborators. Sample metadata almost always included a de-identified subject ID, COVID-19 status, age in years and sex. Where available, HLA class I and class II types were taken from metadata supplied by the sample provider and were not determined by assay-based typing.

Study-wide findings and limitations: How much clinical and demographic metadata was included differed by source and by participant, and the metadata was provided uncurated.

Each collaborating institution followed its own protocols to collect whole blood in K2EDTA tubes. For TCRbeta analysis, collaborator samples were shipped as frozen whole blood, as isolated PBMCs, or as DNA extracted from either sample type. The chain couples TRBV28 to TRBJ1-6, with 9 bases aligning to TRBD1. The receptor was isolated from an older man with acute or convalescent COVID-19. The sequenced material came from peripheral blood. The base sequence is TGTGCCAGCAGCGGGGGACAGGGCGACTATTCACCCCTCCACTTT. Its translation reads: CASSGGQGDYSPLHF.